The clone carrying this T cell receptor (beta chain) was detected many times. The sample originates from a study of metastatic and nonmetastatic thyroid tumors. CDR1 and CDR2 (germline): WNHNN, SYGVQD (reference sequence). The V segment lost 5 bases and the J segment 2 bases; nucleotides outside the gene matches: 18. The length of the CDR3 is 20 residues. None of the patients had undergone any treatment ahead of thyroid surgery. TCRdb re-clonotyped the PCR reads via MiXCR. The data show 25,000 to 35,000 clones, 9.5% to 14% seen once. What was sequenced was blood. This sequence was found in a female donor with papillary thyroid cancer or a benign thyroid nodule (not recorded which). Some clones in this sample may be carry-over from other donors' samples. This chain joins TRBV10-1 and TRBJ2-3; 11 bases are a match to TRBD2. The CDR3 DNA is TGCGCCAGCAGTCCGACCCCGACTAGCGGGAATGAGGACCTCACAGATACGCAGTATTTT. Its translation: CASSPTPTSGNEDLTDTQYF.